This record looks at one TCR beta chain sequence and its context. V lost 1 base to trimming and J lost 8 bases, with 12 bases between them. The germline CDR1 and CDR2 sequences are LNHDA and SQIVND (reference sequence). The CDR3 runs to 14 residues. This record belongs to a study of blood T cell repertoires in COVID-19. Study-level information: Specimens from acute and convalescent COVID-19 originated in the United States, Italy and Spain. In each case, the material was cDNA or gDNA derived from T cells, B-cell-depleted T cells, or PBMCs.

As originally analysed: Reference gene primer amplification gave estimated nucleated cell counts. Only in-frame clones appear in the TCRdb table, and some are missing; sequencing was by immunoSEQ multiplex PCR. That table supplies the V and J calls and clone size; D and trimming were determined from the DNA. The sample carries around 500,000 clones, roughly 88% recorded once. The sequencing sample was made of peripheral blood. This receptor was obtained from a human donor in a cohort sampled during active COVID-19. This sequence joins TRBV19 and TRBJ1-5, with D possibly being TRBD1 (5 bases). CDR3: CASSIADGGEPQHF. The DNA of the CDR3 is TGTGCCAGTAGTATAGCGGACGGGGGGGAGCCCCAGCATTTT.